This T cell receptor beta chain was sequenced for a study of cytomegalovirus exposure and HLA in healthy donors. Regarding the study as a whole: Several of the most significant clusters were apparently associated with common viral pathogens in a later analysis. In a later analysis, donors in an Asian-associated ancestry cluster reportedly had fewer N-insertions in productive TCRs than the cohort mean. A list of about 160 TCR beta chains associated with cytomegalovirus was given.

On this clone: Its antigen is unknown.

The CDR3 totals 16 residues. Germline loops: CDR1 SEHNR, CDR2 FQNEAQ (reference sequence). Trimming cost V 5 bases and J 7 bases, with 21 bases left between them. It was with 60 Vbeta and 13 Jbeta primers that the PCR ran. Per the study methods: About 88 million unique TCR beta chains, roughly 11 million of them shared, were counted by a later analysis. Profiling relied on immunoSEQ multiplex PCR, and the TCRdb table lists in-frame clones only, not all of them. From that table come the V and J calls and clone size; the DNA was used to work out D and trimming. The sample holds 140,000 to 150,000 clones; around 84% are singletons and the top ten take approximately 2.7%.

This receptor was taken from a boy aged 2 to 10 in good health and CMV-seronegative. The sequencing sample was made of PBMCs. The rearrangement links TRBV7-9 to TRBJ2-1; D possibly corresponds to TRBD2 (5 bases). For the CDR3, the DNA is TGTGCCAGCAGCCCCCTCAGCGGACTCGGGCGGAATGAGCAGTTCTTC. This gives the protein CASSPLSGLGRNEQFF.